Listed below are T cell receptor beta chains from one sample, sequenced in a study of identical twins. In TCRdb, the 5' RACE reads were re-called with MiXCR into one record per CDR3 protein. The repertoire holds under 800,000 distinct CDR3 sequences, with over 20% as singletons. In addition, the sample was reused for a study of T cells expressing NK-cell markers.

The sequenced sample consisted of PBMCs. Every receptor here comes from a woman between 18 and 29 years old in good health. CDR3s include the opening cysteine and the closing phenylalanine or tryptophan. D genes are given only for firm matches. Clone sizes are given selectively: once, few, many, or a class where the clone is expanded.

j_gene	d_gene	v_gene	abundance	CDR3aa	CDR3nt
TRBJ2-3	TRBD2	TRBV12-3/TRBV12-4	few	CASSPAPGLAGVRDTQYF	TGTGCCAGCAGTCCGGCCCCGGGACTAGCGGGAGTACGGGATACGCAGTATTTT
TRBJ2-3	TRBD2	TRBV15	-	CATSRDGLGRGTDTQYF	TGTGCCACCAGCAGAGATGGATTAGGGAGGGGCACAGATACGCAGTATTTT
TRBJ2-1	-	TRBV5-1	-	CASSGLRRDNEQFF	TGCGCCAGCAGCGGCCTCCGCCGGGACAATGAGCAGTTCTTC
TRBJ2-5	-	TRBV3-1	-	CASSQDLQETQYF	TGTGCCAGCAGCCAAGACCTACAAGAGACCCAGTACTTC
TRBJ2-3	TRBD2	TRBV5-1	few	CASSLGLAGASTDTQYF	TGCGCCAGCAGCTTAGGACTAGCGGGAGCCAGCACAGATACGCAGTATTTT
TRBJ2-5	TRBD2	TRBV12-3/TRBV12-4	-	CASSRTSGGSYQETQYF	TGTGCCAGCAGCAGGACTAGCGGGGGGTCGTACCAAGAGACCCAGTACTTC
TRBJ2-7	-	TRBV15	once	CATSRDRAEQYF	TGTGCCACCAGCAGAGATCGAGCAGAGCAGTACTTC
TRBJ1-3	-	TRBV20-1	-	CSASHSSGNTIYF	TGCAGTGCTAGTCACAGCTCTGGAAACACCATATATTTT
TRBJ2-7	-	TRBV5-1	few	CASSLAPNYEQYF	TGCGCCAGCAGCTTGGCCCCCAACTACGAGCAGTACTTC
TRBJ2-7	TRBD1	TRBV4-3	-	CASSRQRPGQGKFGIYEQYF	TGCGCCAGCAGCCGGCAGAGACCGGGACAGGGGAAGTTTGGGATTTACGAGCAGTACTTC
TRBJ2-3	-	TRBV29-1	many	CSVEGGRGADTQYF	TGCAGCGTTGAAGGCGGCAGGGGCGCAGATACGCAGTATTTT
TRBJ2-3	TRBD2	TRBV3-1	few	CASRLTSGRPDTQYF	TGTGCCAGCAGACTTACTAGCGGGAGGCCAGATACGCAGTATTTT
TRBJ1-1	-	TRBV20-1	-	CRLNTEAFF	TGCAGGCTGAACACTGAAGCTTTCTTT
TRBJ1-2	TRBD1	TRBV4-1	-	CASSQNRGFGYTF	TGCGCCAGCAGCCAAAACAGGGGGTTTGGCTACACCTTC
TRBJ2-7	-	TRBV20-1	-	CSARDQWSYEQYF	TGCAGTGCCAGAGACCAGTGGTCCTACGAGCAGTACTTC
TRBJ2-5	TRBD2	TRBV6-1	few	CASKPIAGGRQETQYF	TGTGCCAGCAAGCCCATAGCGGGGGGGAGGCAAGAGACCCAGTACTTC
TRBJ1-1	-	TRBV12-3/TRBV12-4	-	CASMGGRVYTEAFF	TGTGCCAGCATGGGGGGAAGAGTGTACACTGAAGCTTTCTTT
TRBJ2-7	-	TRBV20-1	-	CSARPGPPYEQYF	TGCAGTGCTCGCCCGGGACCGCCATACGAGCAGTACTTC
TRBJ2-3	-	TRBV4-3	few	CASSQTGTSTDTQYF	TGCGCCAGCAGCCAAACCGGGACTAGCACAGATACGCAGTATTTT
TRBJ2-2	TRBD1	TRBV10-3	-	CAISARQGALNTGELFF	TGTGCCATCAGTGCACGACAGGGGGCTTTGAACACCGGGGAGCTGTTTTTT
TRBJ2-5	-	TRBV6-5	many	CASSNPMGTQYF	TGTGCCAGCAGTAACCCAATGGGGACCCAGTACTTC
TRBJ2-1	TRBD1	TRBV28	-	CASSLPGTAFYNEQFF	TGTGCCAGCAGTTTACCCGGGACAGCCTTCTACAATGAGCAGTTCTTC
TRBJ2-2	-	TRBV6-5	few	CATYRGGELFF	TGTGCCACTTACCGGGGCGGGGAGCTGTTTTTT
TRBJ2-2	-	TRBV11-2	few	CASSPTAVGELFF	TGTGCCAGCAGCCCAACGGCGGTTGGGGAGCTGTTTTTT
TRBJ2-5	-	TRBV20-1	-	CSARQGPQTQYF	TGCAGTGCTAGACAGGGCCCGCAGACCCAGTACTTC
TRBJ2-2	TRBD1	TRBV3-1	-	CASTSRGFANTGELFF	TGTGCCAGCACGTCCAGGGGGTTCGCGAACACCGGGGAGCTGTTTTTT
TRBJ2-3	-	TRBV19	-	CASSIDGGNTQYF	TGTGCCAGTAGTATAGATGGAGGGAATACGCAGTATTTT
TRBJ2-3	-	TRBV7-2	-	CASSPWLSTDTQYF	TGTGCCAGCAGCCCCTGGCTTTCCACAGATACGCAGTATTTT
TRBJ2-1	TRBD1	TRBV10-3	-	CAISDKGAPFF	TGTGCCATCAGTGACAAGGGGGCTCCGTTCTTC
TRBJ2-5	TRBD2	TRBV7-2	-	CASSLVGGSYETQYF	TGTGCCAGCAGCTTAGTGGGCGGGAGTTATGAGACCCAGTACTTC
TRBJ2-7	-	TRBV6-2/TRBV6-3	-	CASSYPSAEQYF	TGTGCCAGCAGTTATCCTTCCGCCGAGCAGTACTTC
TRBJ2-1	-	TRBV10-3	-	CAISESSMSSSYNEQFF	TGTGCCATCAGTGAGTCGAGTATGAGCAGCTCCTACAATGAGCAGTTCTTC
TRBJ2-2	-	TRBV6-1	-	CASRIWGRDGELFF	TGTGCCAGCAGGATATGGGGCCGCGACGGGGAGCTGTTTTTT
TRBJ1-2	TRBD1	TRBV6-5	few	CASSYSIGTGRRQWYGYTF	TGTGCCAGCAGTTACTCGATTGGGACAGGGCGTAGACAGTGGTATGGCTACACCTTC